The T cell receptor beta chain described here comes from a study of T cell responses to AZD1222 COVID-19 vaccine. Whole-study results and caveats: CD4 TCRs linked to vaccination spanned spike, dominating at 160-218 and 743-854. Recipients of two AZD1222 doses showed rising Spike-specific TCR breadth and depth.

With V trimmed by 1 base and J by 6 bases, 8 bases remained unmatched. In germline, CDR1 is SGHDN, CDR2 FVKESK. The CDR3 is 16 residues long. As for this clone: Antigen specificity is unknown.

Timing groups of about 4 and about 12 weeks for second doses were pooled. TCRdb keeps only in-frame clones here, not all; method: immunoSEQ multiplex PCR. The repertoire holds 150,000 or so clones, with 80% to 95% as singletons. Source: peripheral blood, taken 28 days after the second AZD1222 dose. The sequence was collected from an adult who received the AZD1222 COVID-19 vaccine. This sequence joins TRBV14 and TRBJ2-1; TRBD2 agrees at 8 bases. The CDR3 spells CASSQVTAGVFNEQFF. The CDR3 nucleotides read TGTGCCAGCAGCCAAGTTACAGCGGGAGTTTTCAATGAGCAGTTCTTC.